The rows below give T cell receptor beta chains drawn from one sample of a study of blood T cell repertoires in COVID-19. Profiling relied on immunoSEQ multiplex PCR, and the TCRdb table lists in-frame clones only, not all of them. The repertoire has around 300,000 clones, approximately 91% of them found once; the top ten carry 1.7%. The sample was PBMCs or T cells enriched from blood (not recorded which). The receptors shown here come from a woman aged 40 to 55 who had recovered from COVID-19. Each CDR3 is given with its conserved first and last residue. The D gene is left open where the match is weak. Not all rows give a size; the values are once, few, many and, for expanded clones, a class.

j_call: TRBJ2-7; clone_size: .; v_call: TRBV6-5; d_call: .; cdr3_nt: TGTGCCAGCAGGACCACAGGGTTCCCGTCCTACGAGCAGTACTTC; cdr3_aa: CASRTTGFPSYEQYF
j_call: TRBJ2-3; clone_size: .; v_call: TRBV27; d_call: TRBD2; cdr3_nt: TGTGCCAGCAGTTTCGGGAGTGAGCGGGAGGGCCCAGATACGCAGTATTTT; cdr3_aa: CASSFGSEREGPDTQYF
j_call: TRBJ2-4; clone_size: .; v_call: TRBV4-1; d_call: .; cdr3_nt: TGCGCCAGCAGCCCCCGAGCGATACTAGCCAAAAACATTCAGTACTTC; cdr3_aa: CASSPRAILAKNIQYF
j_call: TRBJ2-3; clone_size: .; v_call: TRBV9; d_call: .; cdr3_nt: TGTGCCAGCGCCCAGAGGGGCGGGGGCACAGATACGCAGTATTTT; cdr3_aa: CASAQRGGGTDTQYF
j_call: TRBJ2-3; clone_size: .; v_call: TRBV29-1; d_call: .; cdr3_nt: TGCAGCGTCGCGGGCACTGGGGCAGATACGCAGTATTTT; cdr3_aa: CSVAGTGADTQYF
j_call: TRBJ1-1; clone_size: .; v_call: TRBV4-3; d_call: .; cdr3_nt: TGCGCCAGCAGCCAAGATTCGACGGGGGAAACTGAAGCTTTCTTT; cdr3_aa: CASSQDSTGETEAFF
j_call: TRBJ1-3; clone_size: .; v_call: TRBV4-1; d_call: .; cdr3_nt: TGCGCCAGCAGCCAAGGCGGGCCTGGGTCTGGAAACACCATATATTTT; cdr3_aa: CASSQGGPGSGNTIYF
j_call: TRBJ1-1; clone_size: .; v_call: TRBV5-1; d_call: .; cdr3_nt: TGCGCCAGCAGCTTGGGGGCCTTGAACACTGAAGCTTTCTTT; cdr3_aa: CASSLGALNTEAFF
j_call: TRBJ1-2; clone_size: once; v_call: TRBV19; d_call: TRBD1; cdr3_nt: TGTGCCAGTAGTCGGGACAGGGAACCCCCGTCGAGGGAAGGCTACACCTTC; cdr3_aa: CASSRDREPPSREGYTF
j_call: TRBJ1-2; clone_size: .; v_call: TRBV6-5; d_call: .; cdr3_nt: TGTGCCAGCAGCTCGACAGCTTGGTATGGCTACACCTTC; cdr3_aa: CASSSTAWYGYTF
j_call: TRBJ2-1; clone_size: .; v_call: TRBV6-1; d_call: .; cdr3_nt: TGTGCCAGCAGTGAAAGACAGGGAGGTTATAATGAGCAGTTCTTC; cdr3_aa: CASSERQGGYNEQFF
j_call: TRBJ2-3; clone_size: .; v_call: TRBV3-1/TRBV3-2; d_call: .; cdr3_nt: TGTGCCAGCAGCCAACCAGGCCGCGGGGCAGATACGCAGTATTTT; cdr3_aa: CASSQPGRGADTQYF
j_call: TRBJ2-1; clone_size: .; v_call: TRBV27; d_call: .; cdr3_nt: TGTGCCAGCAGTGAACGGGGGACCGCCTACAATGAGCAGTTCTTC; cdr3_aa: CASSERGTAYNEQFF
j_call: TRBJ2-3; clone_size: .; v_call: TRBV7-8; d_call: .; cdr3_nt: TGTGCCAGCAGCTTAGTCGTAGCCCCTGGCACAGATACGCAGTATTTT; cdr3_aa: CASSLVVAPGTDTQYF
j_call: TRBJ2-5; clone_size: .; v_call: TRBV21-1; d_call: .; cdr3_nt: TGTGCCAGCAGCCCTAAGGCGACAGGCCAAGAGACCCAGTACTTC; cdr3_aa: CASSPKATGQETQYF
j_call: TRBJ1-6; clone_size: .; v_call: TRBV4-3; d_call: TRBD1; cdr3_nt: TGCGCCAGCAGCCAAGATCGGACAGGGTCCTCACCCCTCCACTTT; cdr3_aa: CASSQDRTGSSPLHF
j_call: TRBJ2-1; clone_size: .; v_call: TRBV15; d_call: .; cdr3_nt: TGTGCCACCAGCCCCCTATCCCTAGTCGCGGCAGGGATATCTCTACAGGGTGAGCAGTTCTTC; cdr3_aa: CATSPLSLVAAGISLQGEQFF
j_call: TRBJ2-1; clone_size: .; v_call: TRBV5-5; d_call: .; cdr3_nt: TGTGCCAGCAGCTTGAGGGAGTACAATGAGCAGTTCTTC; cdr3_aa: CASSLREYNEQFF
j_call: TRBJ2-2; clone_size: .; v_call: TRBV5-1; d_call: TRBD1; cdr3_nt: TGCGCCAGCAGCTTGGCTACAGGGGGCCCCGGGGAGCTGTTTTTT; cdr3_aa: CASSLATGGPGELFF
j_call: TRBJ2-7; clone_size: once; v_call: TRBV6-2/TRBV6-3; d_call: TRBD2; cdr3_nt: TGTGCCAGCAGTTACTCCGGGACTAGCGGGAGCGAGCAGTACTTC; cdr3_aa: CASSYSGTSGSEQYF
j_call: TRBJ2-2; clone_size: .; v_call: TRBV2; d_call: .; cdr3_nt: TGTGCCAGCAGTGCAAGGGGTTCCGGGGAGCTGTTTTTT; cdr3_aa: CASSARGSGELFF
j_call: TRBJ1-1; clone_size: few; v_call: TRBV7-2; d_call: .; cdr3_nt: TGTGCCAGCAGCTTAATGAAGGTGCGGGAAGCTTTCTTT; cdr3_aa: CASSLMKVREAFF
j_call: TRBJ2-4; clone_size: once; v_call: TRBV15; d_call: TRBD2; cdr3_nt: TGTGCCACCAGCAGAGATCGAAACGCGGGGGGGCCAGACAAAAACATTCAGTACTTC; cdr3_aa: CATSRDRNAGGPDKNIQYF
j_call: TRBJ2-5; clone_size: .; v_call: TRBV5-1; d_call: TRBD2; cdr3_nt: TGCGCCAGCAGCTTGACCGGGACTAGCGGACAAGAGACCCAGTACTTC; cdr3_aa: CASSLTGTSGQETQYF
j_call: TRBJ1-1; clone_size: .; v_call: TRBV11-3; d_call: .; cdr3_nt: TGTGCCAGCAGCCCGCAAGGGGATAACACTGAAGCTTTCTTT; cdr3_aa: CASSPQGDNTEAFF
j_call: TRBJ1-2; clone_size: .; v_call: TRBV7-2; d_call: .; cdr3_nt: TGTGCCAGCAAGGGACCGGGAGCGGACTTGAAAGGCTACACCTTC; cdr3_aa: CASKGPGADLKGYTF
j_call: TRBJ2-1; clone_size: .; v_call: TRBV2; d_call: TRBD2; cdr3_nt: TGTGCCAGCAGTTTTGGGGTAGCGGGGGGCCAATCCAAAATCAATGAGCAGTTCTTC; cdr3_aa: CASSFGVAGGQSKINEQFF
j_call: TRBJ2-1; clone_size: .; v_call: TRBV29-1; d_call: .; cdr3_nt: TGCAGCGCCCCAAGAGGGTACTCCTACAATGAGCAGTTCTTC; cdr3_aa: CSAPRGYSYNEQFF
j_call: TRBJ2-5; clone_size: once; v_call: TRBV20-1; d_call: .; cdr3_nt: TGCAGTGCTAAAGGACAGCCGACCCAGTACTTC; cdr3_aa: CSAKGQPTQYF
j_call: TRBJ1-5; clone_size: .; v_call: TRBV30; d_call: .; cdr3_nt: TGTGCCTGGAGTGTAGAGGCGCAGCCCCAGCATTTT; cdr3_aa: CAWSVEAQPQHF
j_call: TRBJ2-2; clone_size: .; v_call: TRBV5-1; d_call: .; cdr3_nt: TGCGCCAGCAGCTTGAGGACAGACTCCACCGGGGAGCTGTTTTTT; cdr3_aa: CASSLRTDSTGELFF
j_call: TRBJ2-1; clone_size: .; v_call: TRBV5-1; d_call: .; cdr3_nt: TGCGCCAGCAGCCCCCAGAATCCCAGCTCCTACAATGAGCAGTTCTTC; cdr3_aa: CASSPQNPSSYNEQFF
j_call: TRBJ2-3; clone_size: .; v_call: TRBV19; d_call: TRBD2; cdr3_nt: TGTGCCAGTAGTATGGGAGCGGGGGGGCGTGATACGCAGTATTTT; cdr3_aa: CASSMGAGGRDTQYF
j_call: TRBJ1-4; clone_size: .; v_call: TRBV3-1/TRBV3-2; d_call: TRBD1; cdr3_nt: TGTGCCAGCAGCCAAGGCCGAATACCCGGGACAGAACTTGAAAAACTGTTTTTT; cdr3_aa: CASSQGRIPGTELEKLFF
j_call: TRBJ1-5; clone_size: .; v_call: TRBV3-1/TRBV3-2; d_call: .; cdr3_nt: TGTGCCAGCAGCCCTGACAGATTTTATCAGCCCCAGCATTTT; cdr3_aa: CASSPDRFYQPQHF
j_call: TRBJ1-1; clone_size: once; v_call: TRBV25-1; d_call: TRBD1; cdr3_nt: TGTGCCAGCAGTGATCCAGGGGGGAACACTGAAGCTTTCTTT; cdr3_aa: CASSDPGGNTEAFF
j_call: TRBJ1-2; clone_size: .; v_call: TRBV7-2; d_call: TRBD1; cdr3_nt: TGTGCCAGCAGTACCATCGACAGGGGGCTTGGCTACACCTTC; cdr3_aa: CASSTIDRGLGYTF
j_call: TRBJ2-7; clone_size: .; v_call: TRBV6-4; d_call: .; cdr3_nt: TGTGCCAGCAGTGACGGGCGGGACCGAGGAGCCTACGAGCAGTACTTC; cdr3_aa: CASSDGRDRGAYEQYF
j_call: TRBJ2-1; clone_size: .; v_call: TRBV7-8; d_call: .; cdr3_nt: TGTGCCAGCAGCTTTAGGGAGCCGTACAATGAGCAGTTCTTC; cdr3_aa: CASSFREPYNEQFF
j_call: TRBJ1-1; clone_size: few; v_call: TRBV12-3/TRBV12-4; d_call: .; cdr3_nt: TGTGCCAGCAGTAAACAGGGACGGACTGAAGCTTTCTTT; cdr3_aa: CASSKQGRTEAFF
j_call: TRBJ1-4; clone_size: .; v_call: TRBV7-9; d_call: .; cdr3_nt: TGTGCCAGCAGCTGGGGACACACGGATGAAAAACTGTTTTTT; cdr3_aa: CASSWGHTDEKLFF